The present T cell receptor beta chain was sequenced within a study of blood T cell repertoires in COVID-19. Study context: Samples taken during acute and convalescent COVID-19 were collected in the United States, Italy and Spain. From T cells, B-cell-depleted T cells, or PBMCs came the material, which was cDNA or gDNA.

V shed 5 bases and J shed 0 bases, with 11 bases lying between them. Per germline, CDR1 SQVTM and CDR2 ANQGSEA. This CDR3 is built from 14 residues. In the original processing: For nucleated cells, counts were estimated from reference gene primer amplification. This table comes from immunoSEQ multiplex PCR, and its TCRdb copy is limited to in-frame clones, with some not included. The V and J calls and clone size come from that table; D and trimming were worked out from the DNA. The data contain 90,000 to 150,000 clones, about 79% of them singletons. The sample was peripheral blood. The receptor's source is a woman aged 80 or older with acute or convalescent COVID-19. The chain employs TRBV29-1 and TRBJ2-1; TRBD1 might be the D (6 bases). Written as DNA, the CDR3 is TGCAGCGTTAGGTCGGACAGCTCCTACAATGAGCAGTTCTTC. As protein: CSVRSDSSYNEQFF.